Following are 13 T cell receptor beta chains from one sample sequenced in a study of blood T cell repertoires in COVID-19. Some clones are missing from TCRdb's copy, which holds only in-frame ones; the method was immunoSEQ multiplex PCR. The repertoire holds 140,000 to 150,000 clones, with about 87% as singletons. The specimen was PBMCs or T cells enriched from blood (not recorded which). The receptor source for this set is a man aged 55 to 70 who had recovered from COVID-19.

The chain recombines TRBV3-1 (or the pseudogene TRBV3-2) with TRBJ2-7; TRBD2 matches at 7 bases. With V trimmed by 1 base and J by 1 base, 7 bases remained unmatched. CDR3 length: 16 residues. Germline V gene lookup returns CDR1 LGHDT and CDR2 YNNKEL (reference sequence). The CDR3 nucleotides read TGTGCCAGCAGCCAAGTGGGGAGGGCCGGTTCCTACGAGCAGTACTTC. Its protein is CASSQVGRAGSYEQYF.

The J gene is TRBJ2-7, the V gene TRBV28, with unresolved D. The CDR3 has 15 amino acids. V was cut by 3 bases and J by 0 bases, with 12 bases left in between. Germline-derived CDR1 and CDR2 are MDHEN and SYDVKM. The CDR3 loop is CASSLVSRFSYEQYF. As DNA, the CDR3 is TGTGCCAGCAGTTTGGTCTCGCGGTTCTCCTACGAGCAGTACTTC.

This sequence joins TRBV28 and TRBJ2-7; TRBD1 matches at 11 bases. The length of the CDR3 is 14 residues. Per germline, CDR1 MDHEN and CDR2 SYDVKM. V lost 4 bases, J lost 6 bases, and 5 bases stayed unmatched. CDR3 sequence (DNA): TGTGCCAGCAGTTCCTTGGGGACAGGGGGCGAGCAGTACTTC. This codes for CASSSLGTGGEQYF. The full variable domain, rest sourced from reference TRBV28 and TRBJ2-7, is DVKVTQSSRYLVKRTGEKVFLECVQDMDHENMFWYRQDPGLGLRLIYFSYDVKMKEKGDIPEGYSVSREKKERFSLILESASTNQTSMYLCASSSLGTGGEQYFGPGTRLTVT.

This CDR3 is CASSHSPGSEAFF. The CDR3 DNA reads as TGTGCCAGCAGCCATTCTCCCGGGAGCGAAGCTTTCTTT. The V and J genes are TRBV3-1 (or the pseudogene TRBV3-2) and TRBJ1-1; unclear D gene. CDR1 is LGHDT and CDR2 is YNNKEL in the germline V gene (reference sequence). V was shortened by 3 bases and J by 8 bases, with 13 bases between the two germline ends. CDR3 length: 13 residues.

The rearrangement links TRBV7-9 to TRBJ1-2; the D is unclear. Germline CDR1 and CDR2: SEHNR and FQNEAQ (reference sequence). This CDR3 region has 13 residues. The V gene lost 3 bases and the J gene lost 4 bases, with 9 bases spanning the gap. The CDR3 DNA reads as TGTGCCAGCAGCTTGGAGGAGGGCTATGGCTACACCTTC. It is translated as CASSLEEGYGYTF. The variable domain in full, completed from reference TRBV7-9 and TRBJ1-2, reads DTGVSQNPRHKITKRGQNVTFRCDPISEHNRLYWYRQTLGQGPEFLTYFQNEAQLEKSRLLSDRFSAERPKGSFSTLEIQRTEQGDSAMYLCASSLEEGYGYTFGSGTRLTVV.

V usage is TRBV28 and J usage is TRBJ1-2; D might be TRBD1 (6 bases). CDR1 MDHEN and CDR2 SYDVKM come from the germline V gene. Deletions cut 4 bases from V and 8 bases from J, with 11 bases between. The CDR3 length is 12 residues. The CDR3, as DNA: TGTGCCAGCAGTTCTCAGGGGTGGGGCTACACCTTC. This encodes CASSSQGWGYTF.

The J gene is TRBJ1-3, the V gene TRBV13; 7 bases map to TRBD1. The CDR3 spans 15 residues. The ends lost 4 bases at V and 0 bases at J; junction bases unmatched: 3. The germline CDR1 and CDR2 sequences are PRHDT and FYEKMQ (reference sequence). This CDR3 is CASSSNRGSGNTIYF. The CDR3 DNA reads as TGTGCCAGCAGCTCGAACAGGGGCTCTGGAAACACCATATATTTT.

V usage is TRBV11-2 and J usage is TRBJ2-1; D is unclear. The length of the CDR3 is 12 residues. Germline CDR1 SGHAT, CDR2 FQNNGV. Trimming removed 5 bases from V and 9 bases from J, with 11 bases in between. The CDR3 spells CASSPHEAEQFF. The CDR3 nucleotides read TGTGCCAGCAGCCCACATGAGGCTGAGCAGTTCTTC.

The J gene is TRBJ2-7, the V gene TRBV9, with 11 bases aligning to TRBD2. CDR1 SGDLS and CDR2 YYNGEE come from the germline V gene. The CDR3 is made up of 16 amino acids. The trim removed 3 bases at V and 7 bases at J, leaving 12 bases unmatched. The CDR3: CASSEGSIAGGREQYF. CDR3 nucleotide sequence: TGTGCCAGCAGCGAGGGGAGTATAGCGGGAGGGCGGGAGCAGTACTTC.

The chain combines TRBV20-1 with TRBJ1-5, with 9 bases fitting TRBD1. Trimming at V came to 3 bases and at J to 1 base, leaving 13 bases not matched to a gene. This CDR3 contains 18 residues. CDR1 is DFQATT, CDR2 SNEGSKA, per germline (reference sequence). CDR3 loop: CSASIAGQGLGSNQPQHF. The CDR3 DNA reads as TGCAGTGCTAGTATTGCCGGACAGGGGTTGGGGAGCAATCAGCCCCAGCATTTT.

This clone was counted a few times. V usage is TRBV7-9 and J usage is TRBJ1-3; D gene ambiguous. The V gene's germline CDR1 is SEHNR and CDR2 FQNEAQ (reference sequence). V was trimmed by 1 base and J by 4 bases, leaving 8 bases between them. The CDR3 spans 14 residues. The CDR3, as DNA: TGTGCCAGCAGCTTAGGGACTGCCGGAAACACCATATATTTT. Translation: CASSLGTAGNTIYF.

The chain uses TRBV7-6 and TRBJ2-7, with 10 bases lining up with TRBD2. CDR3 size: 16 residues. Germline loops: CDR1 SGHVS, CDR2 FNYEAQ. The junction had 8 bases not matched to a gene; V was cut back by 1 base and J by 5 bases. CDR3 sequence reads: CASSLEASGSRHEQYF. CDR3 DNA: TGTGCCAGCAGCTTAGAAGCTAGCGGGAGTCGCCACGAGCAGTACTTC.

The chain links TRBV28 to TRBJ2-7; TRBD2 matches 12 bases. V trimming: 6 bases; J trimming: 2 bases; junction bases outside the gene matches: 5. The CDR3 loop spans 15 amino acids. Germline V gene sequence: CDR1 MDHEN, CDR2 SYDVKM. In DNA form, the CDR3 reads TGTGCCAGCAGCACGACTAGCGGGGGAACCTACGAGCAGTACTTC. It is translated as CASSTTSGGTYEQYF.